This T cell receptor beta chain is from a study of chemoradiotherapy in HPV16-positive cancers. Method: immunoSEQ multiplex PCR; TCRdb's copy keeps in-frame clones and lacks some. The table has over 950 clones, 65% to 85% seen once. Study-level findings and limits: Candidate HPV-specific clones and E7-related TCR motifs grew in tumor during treatment. For HPV16-positive patients, expanding HPV-responsive T cells associated with longer recurrence-free survival.

This CDR3 spans 15 amino acids. Trimming pared 2 bases from V and 0 bases from J, leaving 8 bases between. Germline V gene sequence: CDR1 ENHRY, CDR2 SYGVKD. Concerning this clone: Its antigen is unidentified.

The sample was tumor tissue, taken from a patient who underwent chemoradiotherapy. The genes are TRBV10-3 and TRBJ1-3, with D tentatively TRBD1 (5 bases). The clonotype was recovered from a human donor with HPV-associated anogenital cancer. The CDR3 spells CAISEGGYSGNTIYF. CDR3 coding DNA: TGTGCCATCAGTGAGGGGGGGTACTCTGGAAACACCATATATTTT.